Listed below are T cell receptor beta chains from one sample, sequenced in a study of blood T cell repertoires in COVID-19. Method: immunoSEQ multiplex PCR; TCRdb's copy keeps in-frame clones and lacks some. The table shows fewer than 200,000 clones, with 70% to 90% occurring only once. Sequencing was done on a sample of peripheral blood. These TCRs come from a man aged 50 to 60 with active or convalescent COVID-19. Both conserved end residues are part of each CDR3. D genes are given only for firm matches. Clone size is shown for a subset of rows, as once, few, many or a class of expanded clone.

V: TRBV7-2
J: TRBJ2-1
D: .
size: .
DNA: TGTGCCAGCAGCTGGGACTCCCTAAAGGGCAATGAGCAGTTCTTC
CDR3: CASSWDSLKGNEQFF

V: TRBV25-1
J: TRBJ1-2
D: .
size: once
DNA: TGTGCCAGCAGTGACAGGGCAGGCGGCTACACCTTC
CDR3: CASSDRAGGYTF

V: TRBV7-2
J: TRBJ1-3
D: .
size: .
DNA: TGTGCCAGCAGCTTAGTCGAGGTTGCATCTGGAAACACCATATATTTT
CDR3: CASSLVEVASGNTIYF

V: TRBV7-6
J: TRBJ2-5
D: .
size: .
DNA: TGTGCCAGCAGCTTCTTGACAGATCAAGAGACCCAGTACTTC
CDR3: CASSFLTDQETQYF

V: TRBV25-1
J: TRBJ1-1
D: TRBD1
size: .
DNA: TGTGCCAGCGGAGTACAGGGGGCCCCGGGGGCTGAAGCTTTCTTT
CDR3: CASGVQGAPGAEAFF

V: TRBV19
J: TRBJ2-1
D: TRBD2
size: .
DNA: TGTGCCAGTAGTGAGTCCGGGACTAGCCCTAATGAGCAGTTCTTC
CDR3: CASSESGTSPNEQFF

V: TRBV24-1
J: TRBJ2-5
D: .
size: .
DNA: TGTGCCAAACACACGGAGACCCAGTACTTC
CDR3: CAKHTETQYF

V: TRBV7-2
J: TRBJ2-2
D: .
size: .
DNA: TGTGCCAGCAGCTTAAGCCCCCGGGCGAACACCGGGGAGCTGTTTTTT
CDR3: CASSLSPRANTGELFF

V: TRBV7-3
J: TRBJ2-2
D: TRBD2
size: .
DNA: TGTGCCAGCAGCTCGGGACTAGCGGGGGTCGGGGAGCTGTTTTTT
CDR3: CASSSGLAGVGELFF

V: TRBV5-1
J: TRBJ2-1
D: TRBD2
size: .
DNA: TGCGCCAGCAGCTTGTTGGGTACCGGGACTACTTCCTACAATGAGCAGTTCTTC
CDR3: CASSLLGTGTTSYNEQFF

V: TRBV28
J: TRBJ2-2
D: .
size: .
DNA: TGTGCCAGCTCATTCCACAGGGCCCTCGGCGGGGAGCTGTTTTTT
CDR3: CASSFHRALGGELFF

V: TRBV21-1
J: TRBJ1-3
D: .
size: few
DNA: TGTGCCAGCAGCGCGGAGTACGCTGGAAACACCATATATTTT
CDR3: CASSAEYAGNTIYF

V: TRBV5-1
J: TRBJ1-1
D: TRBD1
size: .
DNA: TGCGCCAGCAGCTTACTGACAGGGGGGACTGAAGCTTTCTTT
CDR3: CASSLLTGGTEAFF

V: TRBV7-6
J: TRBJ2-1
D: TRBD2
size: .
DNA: TGTGCCAGCAGCTTAAATGGGGGGGGACCTTATGGGGAGCAGTTCTTC
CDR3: CASSLNGGGPYGEQFF

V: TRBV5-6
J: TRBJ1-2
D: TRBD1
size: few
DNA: TGTGCCAGCACGGGGGACAGGACGAACTATGGCTACACCTTC
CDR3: CASTGDRTNYGYTF

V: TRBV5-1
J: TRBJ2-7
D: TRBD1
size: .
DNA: TGCGCCAGCAAACGGACAGGGGCCACCTACGAGCAGTACTTC
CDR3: CASKRTGATYEQYF

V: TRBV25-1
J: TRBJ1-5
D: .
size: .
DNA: TGTGCCAGCAGTGGAGAAGGAGGGCATCAGCCCCAGCATTTT
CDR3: CASSGEGGHQPQHF

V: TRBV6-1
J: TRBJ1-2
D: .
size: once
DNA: TGTGCCAGCAGTGAAGCGCTTTGGGGCGGCTACACCTTC
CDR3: CASSEALWGGYTF

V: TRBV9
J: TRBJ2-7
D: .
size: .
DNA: TGTGCCAGCAGCACCAGGGTAGGCGAGCAGTACTTC
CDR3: CASSTRVGEQYF

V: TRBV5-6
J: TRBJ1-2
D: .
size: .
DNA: TGTGCCAGCAGCGCACCCCCGCGTCTACCGGGCTACACCTTC
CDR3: CASSAPPRLPGYTF

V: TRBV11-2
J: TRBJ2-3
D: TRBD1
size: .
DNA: TGTGCCAGCAGCTCTACAGGGGGCGCAGGTACGCAGTATTTT
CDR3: CASSSTGGAGTQYF

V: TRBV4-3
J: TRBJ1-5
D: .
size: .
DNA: TGCGCCAGCAGCCAAGATTCGGCGAGGAATCAGCCCCAGCATTTT
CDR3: CASSQDSARNQPQHF

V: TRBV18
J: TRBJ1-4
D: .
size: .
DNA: TGTGCCAGCTCGCGGGATAGGAATGAAAAACTGTTTTTT
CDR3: CASSRDRNEKLFF

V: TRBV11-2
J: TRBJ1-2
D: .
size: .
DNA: TGTGCCAGCAGCCCAATGGGCAGAGCTAACTATGGCTACACCTTC
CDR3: CASSPMGRANYGYTF